The 16 T cell receptor beta chains below all came from one sample that was sequenced in a study of T cell changes during pregnancy in multiple sclerosis (dated by TCRdb to between 2018 and 2021). Preparation of the library involved the immunoSEQ multiplex PCR assay. TCRdb retrieved this table from immuneACCESS and kept in-frame rearrangements only. Not all clones are present; in checked studies, unresolved V genes account for under half, and no reason is known for the remainder. Here the sample has about 64,000 clones; roughly 92% occur a single time. The ten largest clones take up approximately 1.5% of the sample. Specimen: peripheral blood, collected in the second trimester of pregnancy. The source is a female donor with multiple sclerosis, enrolled in a pregnancy study.

This sequence joins TRBV13 and TRBJ1-4, with TRBD1 matching 8 bases. Germline V gene sequence: CDR1 PRHDT, CDR2 FYEKMQ (reference sequence). V shed 5 bases, J shed 3 bases, and the junction held 5 bases outside the gene matches. The CDR3 is 15 residues long. The CDR3: CASSLDRGPNEKLFF. In DNA form, the CDR3 reads TGTGCCAGCAGCCTCGACAGGGGCCCTAATGAAAAACTGTTTTTT.

The V gene is TRBV2, the J gene TRBJ2-1; 8 nucleotides align to TRBD1. The CDR3 is made up of 14 amino acids. J gave up 7 bases and V 9 bases, and 11 bases lay outside the gene matches. Germline lookup yields CDR1 SNHLY and CDR2 FYNNEI. CDR3 amino acids: CARGGTGKSNEQFF. In nucleotides, the CDR3 is TGTGCCAGGGGCGGGACAGGAAAGTCTAATGAGCAGTTCTTC.

This clone is a singleton in its sample. This chain links TRBV7-9 with TRBJ2-1; 7 bases agree with TRBD2. The V segment lost 2 bases and the J segment 4 bases; nucleotides outside the gene matches: 8. Germline V gene lookup returns CDR1 SEHNR and CDR2 FQNEAQ (reference sequence). CDR3 length: 16 residues. The CDR3 sequence is CASSLRWLAGYNEQFF. The CDR3 DNA reads TGTGCCAGCAGCTTAAGGTGGTTAGCGGGTTACAATGAGCAGTTCTTC.

The chain joins TRBV5-1 to TRBJ1-1; TRBD1 agrees at 9 bases. CDR3 length: 15 residues. CDR1 is SGHRS, CDR2 YFSETQ, per germline. Trimming removed 4 bases from V and 5 bases from J; junction bases left unmatched: 9. The DNA for the CDR3 is TGCGCCAGCAGCCATTCGGGACAGGGTTTTACTGAAGCTTTCTTT. Translated: CASSHSGQGFTEAFF.

This chain joins TRBV2 and TRBJ2-7, with D maybe TRBD2 (6 bases). Trimming shortened V by 9 bases and J by 5 bases, and 20 bases separated the two germline ends. Germline V gene lookup returns CDR1 SNHLY and CDR2 FYNNEI. This CDR3 region has 14 residues. CDR3 coding DNA: TGTGCCAGGACCCCGAATGGCGGGGCCCACGAGCAGTACTTC. Protein: CARTPNGGAHEQYF.

This clone was counted a single time. The chain is built from TRBV4-2 and TRBJ1-4; weak D call: TRBD1 (6 bases). CDR3 length equals 16 residues. Trimming stripped 0 bases from V and 3 bases from J, with 11 bases between. In germline, CDR1 is LGHNA, CDR2 YNFKEQ. CDR3 sequence (DNA): TGTGCCAGCAGCCAAGATATGGGGGCTTCTAATGAAAAACTGTTTTTT. It codes for CASSQDMGASNEKLFF.

The chain is built from TRBV7-3 and TRBJ2-1; 10 bases align to TRBD2. There are 18 residues in the CDR3. Trimming took 2 bases from V and 3 from J; bases not matched to a gene: 10. Germline V CDR1 and CDR2: SGHTA, FQGTGA. CDR3 sequence reads: CASSLLMGRTSGYNEQFF. CDR3 DNA sequence: TGTGCCAGCAGCTTACTGATGGGAAGGACTAGCGGCTACAATGAGCAGTTCTTC.

The V gene is TRBV19, the J gene TRBJ2-1; D is unclear. The germline V gene has CDR1 LNHDA and CDR2 SQIVND (reference sequence). V was shortened by 3 bases and J by 4 bases, with 7 bases between the two germline ends. CDR3 length equals 13 residues. CDR3 nucleotides: TGTGCCAGTAGTATTAGCTCATACAATGAGCAGTTCTTC. Translated, it gives CASSISSYNEQFF.

This chain links TRBV6-1 with TRBJ1-4, with D perhaps TRBD1 (5 bases). Germline loops: CDR1 MNHNS, CDR2 SASEGT. This CDR3 contains 15 residues. V was shortened by 5 bases and J by 0 bases, with 10 bases between the two germline ends. As DNA, the CDR3 is TGTGCCAGCAGTACTCCAGGGCCAACTAATGAAAAACTGTTTTTT. Amino acids: CASSTPGPTNEKLFF.

V and J are TRBV7-3 and TRBJ2-6, with D uncertain. Trimming pared 1 base from V and 3 bases from J, leaving 10 bases between. The CDR3 loop spans 16 amino acids. Germline CDR1 reads SGHTA; CDR2 reads FQGTGA. The CDR3 loop is CASSLIPRSGANVLTF. CDR3 DNA sequence: TGTGCCAGCAGCTTAATACCCAGAAGTGGGGCCAACGTCCTGACTTTC.

The chain employs TRBV5-1 and TRBJ2-3; D may be TRBD2 (5 bases). The germline V gene has CDR1 SGHRS and CDR2 YFSETQ. The V end was cut by 0 bases, the J end by 0 bases, with 8 bases between. CDR3 size: 15 residues. The CDR3 protein is CASSLERQSTDTQYF. DNA of the CDR3: TGCGCCAGCAGCTTGGAGCGGCAAAGCACAGATACGCAGTATTTT.

The chain has TRBV11-2 and TRBJ1-1; D is perhaps TRBD1 (5 bases). V was cut by 2 bases and J by 5 bases, with 15 bases left in between. Germline V gives CDR1 SGHAT, CDR2 FQNNGV. The CDR3 contains 15 residues. CDR3 in DNA: TGTGCCAGCAGCTTACGTTATCTGGGGGGGACTGAAGCTTTCTTT. Its translation: CASSLRYLGGTEAFF.

The V gene is TRBV5-1, the J gene TRBJ2-1; TRBD2 matches at 10 bases. This CDR3 is 15 amino acids long. The J segment lost 7 bases and the V segment lost 4 bases, leaving 8 bases of the junction unmatched. Germline V lookup: CDR1 SGHRS, CDR2 YFSETQ. The CDR3 DNA reads as TGCGCCAGCAGCCCCCTAAGCGGGAGGGGAAATGAGCAGTTCTTC. It specifies CASSPLSGRGNEQFF. Supplemented by reference TRBV5-1 and TRBJ2-1, the full variable domain reads KAGVTQTPRYLIKTRGQQVTLSCSPISGHRSVSWYQQTPGQGLQFLFEYFSETQRNKGNFPGRFSGRQFSNSRSEMNVSTLELGDSALYLCASSPLSGRGNEQFFGPGTRLTVL.

The chain is built from TRBV28 and TRBJ2-5; TRBD2 aligns across 11 bases. The CDR3 length is 14 residues. The germline V gene encodes CDR1 MDHEN and CDR2 SYDVKM. J was trimmed by 6 bases and V by 5 bases; bases with no gene match: 5. In nucleotides, the CDR3 is TGTGCCAGCAGTCCGACTAGCGGGGCGAAGACCCAGTACTTC. This encodes CASSPTSGAKTQYF.

The sample holds one count of this clone. The gene calls are TRBV4-1 and TRBJ1-1; 7 positions match TRBD1. This CDR3 is 16 amino acids long. The germline V gene encodes CDR1 MGHRA and CDR2 YSYEKL. Trimming cost V 1 base and J 7 bases; bases outside gene matches: 12. This chain's CDR3 is CASSQARGAPFYEAFF. As DNA, the CDR3 is TGCGCCAGCAGCCAAGCCAGGGGGGCGCCCTTCTATGAAGCTTTCTTT.

The rearrangement links TRBV5-6 to TRBJ1-4; TRBD1 is a possible D gene (6 bases). The CDR3 contains 13 residues. Germline V gene lookup returns CDR1 SGHDT and CDR2 YYEEEE. V gave up 0 bases and J gave up 7 bases, with 7 bases separating them. The CDR3 here is CASSLGTVEKLFF. The CDR3 coding sequence is TGTGCCAGCAGCTTGGGGACAGTTGAAAAACTGTTTTTT.